This is a list of T cell receptor beta chains from one sample in a study of identical twins. TCRdb passed the 5' RACE reads through MiXCR, listing each CDR3 protein once. The sample carries more than 1.5 million distinct CDR3 sequences, roughly a third recorded once. Input material: cord blood. All receptors come from a newborn girl in good health. Both conserved end residues are trimmed from each CDR3.

j_call,v_call,cdr3_aa
TRBJ2-7,TRBV20-1,SAIKYEQY
TRBJ1-1,TRBV7-6,ASSFNMGTEAF
TRBJ1-1,TRBV4-2,ASSPTEPDRDNTEAF
TRBJ1-5,TRBV3-1,ASSQGDRGHQPQH
TRBJ2-3,TRBV29-1,SVRGRGTDTQY
TRBJ1-1,TRBV29-1,SVGRDYNSEAF
TRBJ2-7,TRBV5-1,ASSGMSGGYEQY
.,TRBV20-1,SAIGLAGGSIQY
TRBJ1-2,TRBV6-6,ASSQTGSGGYT
TRBJ1-6,TRBV5-1,ASSLAGGPTVGNSPLH
TRBJ2-7,TRBV5-1,ASSLGAYEQY
TRBJ2-7,TRBV28,ASSFAYRGEQY
TRBJ2-3,TRBV5-1,ASSPGLGASDTQY
TRBJ2-1,TRBV9,ASSVAPLAYNEQF
TRBJ1-2,TRBV28,ASSLARISGYT
TRBJ1-4,TRBV4-1,ASKGTPMGTNEKLF
TRBJ1-6,TRBV20-1,SARGSSPYNSPLH
TRBJ2-1,TRBV20-1,SARDLLGTDEQF
TRBJ2-7,TRBV4-2,ASSQDLRTSYEQY
TRBJ1-2,TRBV4-1,ASSQTGLAVGYT
TRBJ1-1,TRBV6-6,ASSSHGGNEAF
TRBJ1-2,TRBV14,VSSQDHREWGYT